The 5 T cell receptor beta chains below were found in one sample sequenced in a study of shared clonotypes between healthy human individuals. Naive CD8 populations comprised CD45RO-negative cells positively selected for CCR7, excluding terminally differentiated effector memory CD45RA+ cells. Sequenced by immunoSEQ multiplex PCR; TCRdb stores in-frame clones only, minus some. The data contain about 2.2 million clones, around 93% of them singletons. The sequenced sample consisted of naive CD8+ T cells from PBMCs. The receptors were gathered from a man between 18 and 35 years old in good health. Some clones in this sample may be carry-over from other donors' samples.

The chain links TRBV7-9 to TRBJ2-3, with 10 positions matching TRBD1. CDR1 SEHNR and CDR2 FQNEAQ come from the germline V gene (reference sequence). The CDR3 extends over 15 amino acids. The V segment lost 8 bases and the J segment 6 bases; nucleotides outside the gene matches: 11. DNA of the CDR3: TGTGCCAGCGAAACCGGGACAGGGGTGTCGGATACGCAGTATTTT. This gives the protein CASETGTGVSDTQYF.

This rearrangement joins TRBV6-1 to TRBJ1-3; maybe TRBD1 (5 bases). The germline V and J ends were trimmed by 6 bases and 0 bases, with 12 bases remaining between them. Looked up from germline, CDR1 is MNHNS and CDR2 is SASEGT. The CDR3 covers 15 residues. This CDR3 reads CASRPDRNSGNTIYF. CDR3 coding DNA: TGTGCCAGCAGACCCGACAGAAACTCTGGAAACACCATATATTTT.

The chain joins TRBV19 to TRBJ2-2, with no clear D. This CDR3 has 15 amino acids. CDR1 is LNHDA, CDR2 SQIVND, per germline (reference sequence). Trimming stripped 4 bases from V and 3 bases from J, with 12 bases between. In DNA, the CDR3 is TGTGCCAGTAGTACTAAGCAGGTGGACACCGGGGAGCTGTTTTTT. It is translated as CASSTKQVDTGELFF.

This rearrangement joins TRBV5-1 to TRBJ2-7; 7 positions agree with TRBD2. The CDR3 extends over 16 amino acids. Germline V gene data show CDR1 as SGHRS and CDR2 as YFSETQ. J lost 0 bases, V lost 4 bases, and 10 bases had no gene match. This CDR3 reads CASSPGQRGLSYEQYF. The CDR3 DNA sequence: TGCGCCAGCAGCCCGGGGCAGCGGGGACTCTCCTACGAGCAGTACTTC.

The chain is built from TRBV21-1 and TRBJ2-3. TRBV21-1 is tagged as a pseudogene. The CDR3 runs 11 residues. CDR3 bases: TGTGCCACGCCTTACACAGATACGCAGTATTTT. As protein: CATPYTDTQYF.